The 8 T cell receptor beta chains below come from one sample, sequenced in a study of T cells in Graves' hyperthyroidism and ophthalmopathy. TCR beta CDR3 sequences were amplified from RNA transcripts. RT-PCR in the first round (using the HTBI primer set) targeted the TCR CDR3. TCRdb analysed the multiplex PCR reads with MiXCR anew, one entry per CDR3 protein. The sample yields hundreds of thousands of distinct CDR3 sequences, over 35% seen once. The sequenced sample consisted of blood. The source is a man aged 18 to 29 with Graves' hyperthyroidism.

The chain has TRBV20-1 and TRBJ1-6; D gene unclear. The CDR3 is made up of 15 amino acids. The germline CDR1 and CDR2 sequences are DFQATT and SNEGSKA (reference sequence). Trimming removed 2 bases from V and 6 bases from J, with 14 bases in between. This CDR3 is CSARRVVTVNSPLHF. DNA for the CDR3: TGCAGTGCTAGAAGGGTAGTAACGGTTAATTCACCCCTCCACTTT.

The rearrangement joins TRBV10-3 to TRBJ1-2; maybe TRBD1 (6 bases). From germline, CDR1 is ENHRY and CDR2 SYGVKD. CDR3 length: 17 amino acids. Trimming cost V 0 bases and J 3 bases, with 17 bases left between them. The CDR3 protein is CAISESRTDQGDYGYTF. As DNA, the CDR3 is TGTGCCATCAGTGAGTCCCGGACAGATCAAGGGGACTATGGCTACACCTTC.

CDR3 region: CSALDQRGGYTF. The CDR3 bases are TGCAGCGCCCTGGACCAAAGGGGTGGCTACACCTTC. The rearrangement links TRBV29-1 to TRBJ1-2; TRBD1 might be the D (5 bases). The CDR3 loop spans 12 amino acids. Looked up from germline, CDR1 is SQVTM and CDR2 is ANQGSEA. Trimming shortened V by 7 bases and J by 7 bases, and 16 bases separated the two germline ends.

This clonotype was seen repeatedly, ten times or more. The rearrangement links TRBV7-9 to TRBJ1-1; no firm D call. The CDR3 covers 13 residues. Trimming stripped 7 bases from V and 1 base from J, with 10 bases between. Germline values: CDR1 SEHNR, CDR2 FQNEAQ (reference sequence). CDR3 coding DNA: TGTGCCAGCATCACTGCGCAGAACACTGAAGCTTTCTTT. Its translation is CASITAQNTEAFF.

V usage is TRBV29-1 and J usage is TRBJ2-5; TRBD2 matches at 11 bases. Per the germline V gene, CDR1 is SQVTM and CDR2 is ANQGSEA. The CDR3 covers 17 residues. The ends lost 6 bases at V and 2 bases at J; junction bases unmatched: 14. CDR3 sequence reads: CSVPGASGGPGQETQYF. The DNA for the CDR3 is TGCAGCGTCCCGGGGGCTAGCGGGGGGCCCGGACAAGAGACCCAGTACTTC.

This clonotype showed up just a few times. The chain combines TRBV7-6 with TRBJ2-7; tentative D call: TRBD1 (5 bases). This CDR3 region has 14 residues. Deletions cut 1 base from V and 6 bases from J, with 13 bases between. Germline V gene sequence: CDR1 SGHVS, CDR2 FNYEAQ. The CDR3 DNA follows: TGTGCCAGCAGCTTAGAGGCCAGGGCGAGCGAGCAGTACTTC. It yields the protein CASSLEARASEQYF.

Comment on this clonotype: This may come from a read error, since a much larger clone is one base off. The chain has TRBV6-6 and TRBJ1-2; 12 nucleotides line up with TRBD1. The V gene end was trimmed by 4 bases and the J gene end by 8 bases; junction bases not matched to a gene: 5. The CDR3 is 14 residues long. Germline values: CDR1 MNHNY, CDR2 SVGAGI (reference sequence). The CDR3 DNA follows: TGTGCCAGCAGTTTTTCCGGGACAGGGGGCGGCTACACCTTC. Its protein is CASSFSGTGGGYTF.

The CDR3 sequence is CASSLTGALYEQYF. CDR3 nucleotides: TGCGCCAGCAGCTTGACGGGGGCTCTCTACGAGCAGTACTTC. The chain employs TRBV5-1 and TRBJ2-7, with D perhaps matching TRBD1 or TRBD2 (6 bases each). The CDR3 consists of 14 residues. Germline V CDR1 and CDR2: SGHRS, YFSETQ. Trimming took off 1 base at V and 3 bases at J, with 11 bases between the two ends.